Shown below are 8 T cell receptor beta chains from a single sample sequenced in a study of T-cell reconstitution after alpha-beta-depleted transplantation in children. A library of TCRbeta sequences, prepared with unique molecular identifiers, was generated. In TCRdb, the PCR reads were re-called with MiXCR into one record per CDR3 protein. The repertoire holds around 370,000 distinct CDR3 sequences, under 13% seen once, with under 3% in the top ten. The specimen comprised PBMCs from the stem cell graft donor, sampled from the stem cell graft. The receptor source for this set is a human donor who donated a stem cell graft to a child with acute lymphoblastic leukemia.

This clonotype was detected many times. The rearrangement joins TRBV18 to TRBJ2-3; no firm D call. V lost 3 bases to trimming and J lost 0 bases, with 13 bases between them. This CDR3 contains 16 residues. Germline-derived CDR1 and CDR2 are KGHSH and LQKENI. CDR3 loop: CASSPVGGPSTDTQYF. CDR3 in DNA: TGTGCCAGCTCACCGGTCGGCGGACCTAGCACAGATACGCAGTATTTT.

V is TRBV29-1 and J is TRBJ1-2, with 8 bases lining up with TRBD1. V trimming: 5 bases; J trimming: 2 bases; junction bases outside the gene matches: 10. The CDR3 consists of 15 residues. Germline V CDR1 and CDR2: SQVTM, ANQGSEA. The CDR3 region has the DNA TGCAGCGTTCGCCGACAGGGGATCGCCAACTATGGCTACACCTTC. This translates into CSVRRQGIANYGYTF.

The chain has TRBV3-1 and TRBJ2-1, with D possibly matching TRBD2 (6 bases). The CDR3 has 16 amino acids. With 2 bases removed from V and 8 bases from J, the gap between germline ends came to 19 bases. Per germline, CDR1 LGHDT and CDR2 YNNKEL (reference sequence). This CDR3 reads CASSQNPSTSGHEQFF. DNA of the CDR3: TGTGCCAGCAGCCAAAATCCGTCGACTAGTGGACATGAGCAGTTCTTC.

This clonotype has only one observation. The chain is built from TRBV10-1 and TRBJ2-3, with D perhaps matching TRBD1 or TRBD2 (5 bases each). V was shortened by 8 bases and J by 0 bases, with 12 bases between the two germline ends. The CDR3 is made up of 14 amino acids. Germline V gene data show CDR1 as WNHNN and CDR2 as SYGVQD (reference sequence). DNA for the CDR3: TGCGCCAGCGGGCCGGGGACCAGCACAGATACGCAGTATTTT. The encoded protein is CASGPGTSTDTQYF.

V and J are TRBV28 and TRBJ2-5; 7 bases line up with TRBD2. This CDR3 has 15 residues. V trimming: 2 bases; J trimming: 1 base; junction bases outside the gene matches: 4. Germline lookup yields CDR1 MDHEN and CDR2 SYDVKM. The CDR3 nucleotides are TGTGCCAGCAGTTTACTGGGGGGGGTCCAAGAGACCCAGTACTTC. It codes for CASSLLGGVQETQYF.

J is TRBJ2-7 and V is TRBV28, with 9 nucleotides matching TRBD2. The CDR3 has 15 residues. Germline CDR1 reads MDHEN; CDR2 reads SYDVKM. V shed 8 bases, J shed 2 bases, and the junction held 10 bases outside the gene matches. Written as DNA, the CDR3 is TGTGCCAGCTGCGTCCCGCTAGCGGGACCCTACGAGCAGTACTTC. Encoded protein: CASCVPLAGPYEQYF. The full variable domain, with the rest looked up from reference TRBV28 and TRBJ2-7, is DVKVTQSSRYLVKRTGEKVFLECVQDMDHENMFWYRQDPGLGLRLIYFSYDVKMKEKGDIPEGYSVSREKKERFSLILESASTNQTSMYLCASCVPLAGPYEQYFGPGTRLTVT.

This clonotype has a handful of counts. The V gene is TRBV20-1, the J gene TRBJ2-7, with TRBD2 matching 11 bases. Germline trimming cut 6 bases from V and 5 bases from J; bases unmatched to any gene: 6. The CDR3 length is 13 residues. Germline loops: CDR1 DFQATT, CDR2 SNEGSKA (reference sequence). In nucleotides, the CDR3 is TGCAGTGCCGATAAACTAGCGGGAGACGAGCAGTACTTC. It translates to CSADKLAGDEQYF.

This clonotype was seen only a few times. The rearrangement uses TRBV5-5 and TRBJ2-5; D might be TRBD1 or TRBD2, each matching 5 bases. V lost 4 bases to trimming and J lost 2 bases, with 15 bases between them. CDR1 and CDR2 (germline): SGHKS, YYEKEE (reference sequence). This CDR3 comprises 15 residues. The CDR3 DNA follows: TGTGCCAGCAGCCACCTTGTGGGACCTCAAGAGACCCAGTACTTC. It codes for CASSHLVGPQETQYF.